This T cell receptor beta chain was recovered during a study of T cells in Graves' hyperthyroidism and ophthalmopathy (dated by TCRdb to the late 2010s). General notes on the study: Peripheral blood samples were taken at initial diagnosis, before any treatment was given. Whether ophthalmopathy could be predicted prospectively was tested in an independent validation cohort made up of some 20 hyperthyroidism patients plus 17 patients who later progressed to ophthalmopathy. A discovery cohort of about 95 patients, about 43 with Graves' ophthalmopathy and under 60 with stable Graves' hyperthyroidism, was used to find distinguishing TCR V-J signatures. For training and testing, the 100 or so patients in the discovery cohort were randomly divided in a 7:3 ratio. After sampling, hyperthyroidism patients received methimazole starting at 30 mg daily, and ophthalmopathy patients received high-dose intravenous methylprednisolone. TCR Vbeta CDR3 sequencing of 140 or so peripheral blood samples (under 45 ophthalmopathy, 75 to 80 hyperthyroidism and some 17 progressor patients) is reported in the paper. Thyroid tissue and blood T-cell repertoires from six Graves' hyperthyroidism patients were also compared in the study. The study at large found these results: In cross-validation, a model built on a 13 V-J signature told ophthalmopathy apart from stable hyperthyroidism with less than 90% sensitivity and roughly 81% specificity, and in testing the same model reached 80%/75%. Most expanded thyroid clonotypes (frequency above 0.001) were also detected in blood, a finding suggesting that blood repertoires may reflect thyroid immune responses. Sample size was not statistically predetermined, and investigators were not blinded to group allocation. During validation, the model predicted progression to ophthalmopathy a median of approximately six months ahead of onset, with just under 71% sensitivity and 72.22% specificity.

The TCR beta CDR3 regions were amplified from RNA transcripts. The first round of RT-PCR for the TCR CDR3 was performed with the HTBI primer set and the Qiagen OneStep RT-PCR kit. Libraries were constructed in a second round of multiplex PCR, after which size selection and purification were performed. Paired-end sequencing of the libraries was performed with 100 bp reads on an Illumina HiSeq2000. Concerning the study's data processing: Raw data were processed with SOAPnuke, discarding reads with adapters, uncalled bases, mean Phred below 15, or no exact constant-primer or identifier match. High-quality paired reads were merged with COPE v1.2.5, and unique nucleotide sequences were defined as clonotypes. MiTCR v1.1 was used to align clonotypes to the IMGT TRBV, TRBD and TRBJ reference segments. The analysis included only V-J combinations with a frequency above 0.0001, which together covered around 99% of the repertoires. The TCS score was defined as the ratio of F50 (clonal expansion) to E x V (chaos), calculated using BLOSUM62-based TCRdist between CDR3 peptides within each V-J. Welch's t-statistics and random forest reduced 500 to 650 V-J features to about 12, which were used in a naive Bayes classifier (R e1071). Thyroid-blood repertoire similarity was quantified with the Morisita-Horn index. TCRdb reworked the public reads: Q25 trimming with fastp, MiXCR clone assembly, productive beta chains retained. All rows with the same CDR3 protein become a single entry with the most common DNA and genes. TCRdb, rather than the study authors, made the V and J calls. For this sample there are hundreds of thousands of distinct CDR3 sequences; roughly 15% appear just once. Of the sample, approximately 4.3% falls within the top ten clones.

The CDR3 numbers 14 residues from cysteine through phenylalanine. CDR3 DNA only is kept here, 42 bases in frame from base 1. V is shortened by 1 base, J by 9 bases, and the region joining them spans 13 bases. CDR1 LNHNV and CDR2 YYDKDF were looked up in the germline V gene (reference sequence). Ophthalmopathy patients had moderately to severely active disease, Clinical Activity Score of at least 3, NOSPECS grade of at least 4, and duration under 3 months. Exclusion was applied to patients with uncontrolled infections, other autoimmune diseases, pregnancy or lactation. Diagnoses relied on clinical symptoms, serum thyroxine and TRAb, thyroid ultrasound and orbital computed tomography. PBMCs were separated from roughly 9.6 ml of fresh peripheral blood using Ficoll-Paque density gradient centrifugation. Trizol reagent was used to extract total RNA, and RNA quality was then checked on an Agilent 2100 Bioanalyzer.

In this sample, this clonotype turned up many times. No antigen is known for it. Base qualities are not provided; no much larger clone lies one nucleotide away. The clonotype was recovered from a middle-aged woman with Graves' ophthalmopathy. The specimen was blood. This sequence uses TRBV15 and TRBJ1-5; tentative D gene TRBD1, with 6 bases matching. The CDR3 loop reads CATSRGGGATPQHF. DNA sequence: TGTGCCACCAGCAGAGGGGGGGGGGCGACGCCCCAGCATTTT.